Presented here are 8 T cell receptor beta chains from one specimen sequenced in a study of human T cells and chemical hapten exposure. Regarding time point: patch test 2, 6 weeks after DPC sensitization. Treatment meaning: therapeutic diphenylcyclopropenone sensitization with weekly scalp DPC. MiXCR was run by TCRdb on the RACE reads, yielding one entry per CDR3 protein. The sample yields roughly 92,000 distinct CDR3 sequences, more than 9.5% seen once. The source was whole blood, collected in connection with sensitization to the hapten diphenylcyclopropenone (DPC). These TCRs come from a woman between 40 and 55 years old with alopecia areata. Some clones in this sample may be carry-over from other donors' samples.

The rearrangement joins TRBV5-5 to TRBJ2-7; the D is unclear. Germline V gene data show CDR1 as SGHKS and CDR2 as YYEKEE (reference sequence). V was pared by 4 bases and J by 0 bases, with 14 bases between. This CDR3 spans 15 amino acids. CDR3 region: CASSLAPRNSYEQYF. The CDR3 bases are TGTGCCAGCAGCCTGGCCCCAAGAAACTCCTACGAGCAGTACTTC.

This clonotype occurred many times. For the CDR3, the DNA is TGTGCCAGTAGTAAGAGGACAGTTCAAGAGACCCAGTACTTC. Protein product: CASSKRTVQETQYF. V gene TRBV19 combines with J gene TRBJ2-5; a weak D match, TRBD1 (6 bases). Trimming left V 4 bases short and J 2 bases short, with 11 bases between. This CDR3 has 14 amino acids. Per the germline V gene, CDR1 is LNHDA and CDR2 is SQIVND (reference sequence).

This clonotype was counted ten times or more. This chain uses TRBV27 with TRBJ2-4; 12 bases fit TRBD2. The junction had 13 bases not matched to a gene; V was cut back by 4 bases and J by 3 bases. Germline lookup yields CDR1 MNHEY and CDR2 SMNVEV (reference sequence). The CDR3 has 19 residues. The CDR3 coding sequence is TGTGCCAGCAGTTCTGTGGGACTAGCGGGCTGGGGGGGCAAAAACATTCAGTACTTC. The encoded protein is CASSSVGLAGWGGKNIQYF.

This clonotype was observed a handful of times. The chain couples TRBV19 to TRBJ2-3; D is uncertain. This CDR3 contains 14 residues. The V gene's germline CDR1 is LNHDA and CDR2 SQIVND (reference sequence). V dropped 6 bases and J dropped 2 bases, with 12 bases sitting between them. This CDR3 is CASRQSPSTDTQYF. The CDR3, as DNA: TGTGCCAGTAGACAGTCCCCATCCACAGATACGCAGTATTTT.

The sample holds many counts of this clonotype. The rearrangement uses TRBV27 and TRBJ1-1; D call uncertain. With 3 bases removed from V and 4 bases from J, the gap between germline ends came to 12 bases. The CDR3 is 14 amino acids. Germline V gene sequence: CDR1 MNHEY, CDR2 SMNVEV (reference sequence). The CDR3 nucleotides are TGTGCCAGCAGTTTGATCGACGTCGGCACTGAAGCTTTCTTT. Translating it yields CASSLIDVGTEAFF.

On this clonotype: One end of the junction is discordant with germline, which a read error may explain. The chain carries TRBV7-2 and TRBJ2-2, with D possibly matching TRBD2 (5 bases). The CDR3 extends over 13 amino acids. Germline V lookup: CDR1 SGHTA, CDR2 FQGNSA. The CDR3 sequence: CASSFAYTGELIF. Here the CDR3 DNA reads TGTGCCAGCAGCTTCGCGTACACCGGGGAGCTGATTTTT.

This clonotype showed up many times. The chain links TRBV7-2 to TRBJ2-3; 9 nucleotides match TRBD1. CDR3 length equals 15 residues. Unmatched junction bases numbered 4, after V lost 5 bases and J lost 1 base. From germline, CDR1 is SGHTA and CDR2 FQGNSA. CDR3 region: CASSNRQGGTDTQYF. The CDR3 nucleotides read TGTGCCAGCAGCAACCGACAGGGGGGCACAGATACGCAGTATTTT.

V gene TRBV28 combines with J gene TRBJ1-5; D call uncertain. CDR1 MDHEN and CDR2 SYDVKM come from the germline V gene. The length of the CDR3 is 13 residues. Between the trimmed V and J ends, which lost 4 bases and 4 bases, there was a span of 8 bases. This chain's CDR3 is CASSSSVNQPQHF. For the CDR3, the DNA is TGTGCCAGCAGTTCATCGGTGAATCAGCCCCAGCATTTT.